The 14 T cell receptor beta chains below all came from one sample that was sequenced in a study of identical twins (dated by TCRdb to between 2015 and 2016). The method behind the library was 5' RACE. Sequencing was performed on an Illumina HiSeq 2000. TCRdb cleaned the public reads at Q25 with fastp, built clones with MiXCR and kept in-frame beta chains. Each CDR3 protein gets just one entry, which takes the most common genes and DNA from the rows behind it. Present in this sample are about 1.7 million distinct CDR3 sequences, less than 35% of which were seen just once. The top ten hold 0.25% to 0.3% of the sample. The specimen sequenced was cord blood. These receptor sequences come from a newborn girl in good health.

The chain joins TRBV6-2 or TRBV6-3 to TRBJ2-1, with D possibly called TRBD1 or TRBD2 (6 bases each). V was shortened by 6 bases and J by 7 bases, with 13 bases between the two germline ends. Looked up from germline, CDR1 is MNHEY and CDR2 is SVGEGT. This CDR3 has 13 amino acids. CDR3 DNA: TGTGCCAGCAGCCGGGGGCCACAAAATGAGCAGTTCTTC. This encodes CASSRGPQNEQFF.

This clonotype appeared a few times. The chain joins TRBV2 to TRBJ1-2, with 7 bases identical to TRBD1. V shed 9 bases, J shed 6 bases, and the junction held 7 bases outside the gene matches. CDR1 is SNHLY, CDR2 FYNNEI, per germline. The CDR3 is 12 residues long. CDR3 DNA: TGTGCCAGTTACGTACAGGGGAATGGCTACACCTTC. Amino acid sequence: CASYVQGNGYTF.

The chain combines TRBV6-6 with TRBJ2-5; 7 bases are shared with TRBD2. Trimming at V came to 2 bases and at J to 11 bases, leaving 14 bases not matched to a gene. This CDR3 is 15 amino acids long. Germline V gives CDR1 MNHNY, CDR2 SVGAGI (reference sequence). This chain's CDR3 is CASSYSGVAYNEQYF. The CDR3 DNA follows: TGTGCCAGCAGTTACAGCGGGGTCGCCTACAATGAGCAGTACTTC.

The chain links TRBV27 to TRBJ1-6; no clear D. Per germline, CDR1 MNHEY and CDR2 SMNVEV (reference sequence). The CDR3 spans 13 residues. Trimming took 7 bases from V and 5 from J, leaving 9 bases between them. The CDR3 DNA reads TGTGCCAGCATGGGCGGCAATAATTCACCCCTCCACTTT. Residues: CASMGGNNSPLHF.

This sequence joins TRBV20-1 and TRBJ2-7, with 7 positions matching TRBD2. The CDR3 is 15 residues long. V gave up 1 base and J gave up 2 bases; unmatched junction bases: 8. Germline-derived CDR1 and CDR2 are DFQATT and SNEGSKA (reference sequence). The chain's CDR3 is CSARVGLGLPYEQYF. The CDR3 DNA is TGCAGTGCTAGAGTTGGACTAGGGCTTCCCTACGAGCAGTACTTC.

This clonotype has a handful of counts. The CDR3 region is CSARDGNGYTF. CDR3 nucleotide sequence: TGCAGTGCTAGAGATGGAAACGGCTACACCTTC. The rearrangement links TRBV20-1 to TRBJ1-2; D uncertain. Per germline, CDR1 DFQATT and CDR2 SNEGSKA (reference sequence). V was shortened by 0 bases and J by 8 bases, with 7 bases between the two germline ends. This CDR3 has 11 amino acids.

The V call is TRBV7-2, the J call TRBJ2-3; D gene unclear. The germline V and J ends were trimmed by 1 base and 11 bases, with 10 bases remaining between them. Germline CDR1 reads SGHTA; CDR2 reads FQGNSA. This CDR3 contains 12 residues. DNA of the CDR3: TGTGCCAGCAGCTTAGACGGGTATGGGCAGTATTTT. It is translated as CASSLDGYGQYF.

J is TRBJ2-3 and V is TRBV5-1, with D perhaps given as TRBD1 or TRBD2 (5 bases each). Trimming stripped 0 bases from V and 6 bases from J, with 14 bases between. Germline V gene lookup returns CDR1 SGHRS and CDR2 YFSETQ. There are 15 residues in the CDR3. CDR3 nucleotides: TGCGCCAGCAGCTTGGGGTCGGGGCCACGCGATACGCAGTATTTT. Translated, it gives CASSLGSGPRDTQYF. Full variable domain (rest looked up from reference TRBV5-1 and TRBJ2-3): KAGVTQTPRYLIKTRGQQVTLSCSPISGHRSVSWYQQTPGQGLQFLFEYFSETQRNKGNFPGRFSGRQFSNSRSEMNVSTLELGDSALYLCASSLGSGPRDTQYFGPGTRLTVL.

This chain joins TRBV5-1 and TRBJ2-1, with 12 bases that match TRBD2. The end of the DNA is better explained by TRBJ2-7, so the J call may be wrong. This CDR3 region has 18 residues. Germline lookup yields CDR1 SGHRS and CDR2 YFSETQ. CDR3 in DNA: TGCGCCAGCAGCTTGGAAGCACTAGCGGGAGGCACCTACAATGAGCAGTACTTC. Its protein is CASSLEALAGGTYNEQYF.

The chain is built from TRBV6-2 or TRBV6-3 and TRBJ2-1; 9 bases align to TRBD2. Germline V CDR1 and CDR2: MNHEY, SVGEGT. Germline trimming cut 2 bases from V and 2 bases from J; bases unmatched to any gene: 19. The CDR3 runs to 21 residues. The CDR3 is CASSYRITPFVAGVAYNEQFF. Written as DNA, the CDR3 is TGTGCCAGCAGTTACAGGATTACACCATTCGTAGCGGGAGTCGCCTACAATGAGCAGTTCTTC.

This clonotype came up a few times. The chain employs TRBV3-1 and TRBJ2-7; D possibly corresponds to TRBD1 (5 bases). The CDR3 consists of 13 residues. V was clipped by 2 bases and J by 7 bases, with 12 bases between them. Germline V CDR1 and CDR2: LGHDT, YNNKEL (reference sequence). CDR3 coding DNA: TGTGCCAGCAGCCAATTACAGGCCCAGGAGCAGTACTTC. This gives the protein CASSQLQAQEQYF.

This clonotype has ten or more counts. The V gene is TRBV11-1, the J gene TRBJ1-2, with 7 positions matching TRBD1. In germline, CDR1 is SGHAT, CDR2 FQDESV (reference sequence). There are 12 residues in the CDR3. The V and J ends lost 3 bases and 7 bases, in that order; junction bases with no gene match: 2. CDR3 sequence (DNA): TGTGCCAGCAGCTTGACAGGGTTTGGCTACACCTTC. Its protein product is CASSLTGFGYTF.

This clonotype turned up a few times. The chain employs TRBV18 and TRBJ1-6, with D hard to call. This CDR3 contains 15 residues. The V end was cut by 2 bases, the J end by 3 bases, with 8 bases between. Germline CDR1 KGHSH, CDR2 LQKENI. Here the CDR3 DNA reads TGTGCCAGCTCACCAGAGGCGGTCTATAATTCACCCCTCCACTTT. Translated: CASSPEAVYNSPLHF.

This clonotype has only a few counts. The V call is TRBV7-2, the J call TRBJ2-5; 13 positions match TRBD2. There are 19 residues in the CDR3. V shed 0 bases, J shed 1 base, and the junction held 8 bases outside the gene matches. Per germline, CDR1 SGHTA and CDR2 FQGNSA. The CDR3 bases are TGTGCCAGCAGCTTAGCTTTTGGACTAGCGGGGGCCACCCAAGAGACCCAGTACTTC. Translating it yields CASSLAFGLAGATQETQYF.